This record concerns one T cell receptor beta chain sequence. TCRdb's table, derived via immunoSEQ multiplex PCR, lists solely in-frame clones and lacks some. The profile shows about 120,000 clones, 80% to 90% of them singletons. This sample was included in a study of T cell responses to AZD1222 COVID-19 vaccine. This sequence originates from an adult in good health. The sequences come from peripheral blood, collected on day 0 of AZD1222 vaccination.

CDR3: CASPSKTGGQYNEQFF. In DNA, the CDR3 is TGCGCCAGCCCCTCCAAAACGGGAGGACAGTACAATGAGCAGTTCTTC. The chain employs TRBV5-1 and TRBJ2-1, with D perhaps TRBD2 (7 bases). Germline CDR1 is SGHRS and CDR2 is YFSETQ. The V gene lost 7 bases and the J gene lost 4 bases, with 21 bases spanning the gap. CDR3 length: 16 residues.